This passage covers 27 T cell receptor beta chains from one sample sequenced in a study of blood T cell repertoires in COVID-19. Profiled with immunoSEQ multiplex PCR; TCRdb holds only in-frame clones, not every one. The data show under 300,000 clones, about four fifths seen once. Sequencing was carried out using peripheral blood. The receptors stem from a woman older than 75 with acute or convalescent COVID-19.

Note on this clone: The same CDR3 also results from other DNA sequences found in this sample. This rearrangement joins TRBV18 to TRBJ2-3; possible D gene TRBD1, 5 bases. There are 14 residues in the CDR3. Per germline, CDR1 KGHSH and CDR2 LQKENI. The germline V and J ends were trimmed by 3 bases and 3 bases, with 10 bases remaining between them. CDR3 nucleotides: TGTGCCAGCTCACCTGACAGTCGTACAGATACGCAGTATTTT. It encodes CASSPDSRTDTQYF.

This clone was picked up one time. The chain recombines TRBV19 with TRBJ1-5, with D possibly TRBD1 on 5 matching bases. Germline V CDR1 and CDR2: LNHDA, SQIVND (reference sequence). This CDR3 is built from 14 residues. V was clipped by 2 bases and J by 4 bases, with 9 bases between them. The CDR3 DNA reads TGTGCCAGTAGTATATGGCAGGGAAATCAGCCCCAGCATTTT. Translated, it gives CASSIWQGNQPQHF.

The chain has TRBV15 and TRBJ1-6, with 8 bases aligning to TRBD1. The V gene end was trimmed by 4 bases and the J gene end by 8 bases; junction bases not matched to a gene: 4. From germline, CDR1 is LNHNV and CDR2 YYDKDF (reference sequence). The CDR3 is 14 amino acids. The chain's CDR3 is CATSIRGRDSPLHF. CDR3 DNA: TGTGCCACCAGCATCAGGGGGCGAGATTCACCCCTCCACTTT.

The rearrangement links TRBV29-1 to TRBJ2-2, with 12 bases aligning to TRBD2. Germline V lookup: CDR1 SQVTM, CDR2 ANQGSEA. The CDR3 is 16 amino acids. The ends lost 4 bases at V and 6 bases at J; junction bases unmatched: 9. The CDR3 spells CSVASGGAGVPGELFF. The CDR3 coding sequence is TGCAGCGTTGCTAGCGGGGGGGCCGGAGTTCCCGGGGAGCTGTTTTTT.

This rearrangement joins TRBV5-1 to TRBJ1-4; TRBD1 matches 9 bases. V trimming: 3 bases; J trimming: 8 bases; junction bases outside the gene matches: 11. Germline assignment: CDR1 SGHRS and CDR2 YFSETQ. The CDR3 contains 16 residues. CDR3 DNA sequence: TGCGCCAGCAGCTCGGACTCGGGACAGGGCCGGGAAAAACTGTTTTTT. Encoded protein: CASSSDSGQGREKLFF.

This chain connects TRBV13 to TRBJ2-1, with 8 bases fitting TRBD2. This CDR3 has 16 residues. The V gene end was trimmed by 5 bases and the J gene end by 0 bases; junction bases not matched to a gene: 6. Germline assignment: CDR1 PRHDT and CDR2 FYEKMQ (reference sequence). This CDR3 reads CASSPGLGISYNEQFF. The DNA for the CDR3 is TGTGCCAGCAGCCCGGGACTAGGGATCTCCTACAATGAGCAGTTCTTC. The full variable domain, in which reference TRBV13 and TRBJ2-1 provide the parts outside the CDR3, is AAGVIQSPRHLIKEKRETATLKCYPIPRHDTVYWYQQGPGQDPQFLISFYEKMQSDKGSIPDRFSAQQFSDYHSELNMSSLELGDSALYFCASSPGLGISYNEQFFGPGTRLTVL.

The chain couples TRBV11-2 to TRBJ2-3; D remains ambiguous. Trimming took 1 base from V and 4 from J, leaving 9 bases between them. The CDR3 contains 14 residues. Germline V CDR1 and CDR2: SGHAT, FQNNGV. CDR3 protein: CASSLGPRSDTQYF. The CDR3 DNA follows: TGTGCCAGCAGCTTAGGTCCCAGGTCAGATACGCAGTATTTT.

This sequence joins TRBV14 and TRBJ1-3, with unresolved D. The V gene lost 1 base and the J gene lost 3 bases, with 13 bases spanning the gap. Per the germline V gene, CDR1 is SGHDN and CDR2 is FVKESK. The CDR3 extends over 16 amino acids. CDR3 bases: TGTGCCAGCAGCCAAGGCACGCGCAAAGTTGGAAACACCATATATTTT. Its protein product is CASSQGTRKVGNTIYF.

The sample holds one count of this clone. In DNA form, the CDR3 reads TGTGCCAGCTCACCCAGCCGGGGGGGGGAGCAGTTCTTC. As protein: CASSPSRGGEQFF. The chain joins TRBV18 to TRBJ2-1; 8 bases map to TRBD2. The V and J ends lost 3 bases and 10 bases, in that order; junction bases with no gene match: 5. This CDR3 is built from 13 residues. Looked up from germline, CDR1 is KGHSH and CDR2 is LQKENI.

The CDR3 DNA reads TGTGCCAGCAGCTTACGGGGGGCGAAGAGTAATGAGCAGTTCTTC. Its protein is CASSLRGAKSNEQFF. J is TRBJ2-1 and V is TRBV7-6; the D gene is possibly TRBD2 (7 bases). The germline V gene has CDR1 SGHVS and CDR2 FNYEAQ. Trimming pared 2 bases from V and 7 bases from J, leaving 15 bases between. The CDR3 has 15 amino acids.

The genes are TRBV7-9 and TRBJ2-7; TRBD2 is a possible D gene (6 bases). CDR1 SEHNR and CDR2 FQNEAQ come from the germline V gene (reference sequence). The CDR3 loop spans 13 amino acids. Deletions cut 5 bases from V and 3 bases from J, with 11 bases between. DNA for the CDR3: TGTGCCAGCAGCCCCTTGGGGGGCTACGAGCAGTACTTC. Encoded protein: CASSPLGGYEQYF.

The CDR3 nucleotides read TGTGCCAGCAGTGCGACGGGTCTCAAGGGGGAGCAGTACTTC. Its translation is CASSATGLKGEQYF. V and J are TRBV27 and TRBJ2-7, with a possible D match to TRBD1 (5 bases). V was shortened by 5 bases and J by 7 bases, with 18 bases between the two germline ends. Germline CDR1 is MNHEY and CDR2 is SMNVEV (reference sequence). The CDR3 consists of 14 residues.

The rearrangement uses TRBV4-2 and TRBJ2-1; 8 bases are a match to TRBD1. J lost 0 bases, V lost 4 bases, and 8 bases had no gene match. The CDR3 contains 17 residues. Germline V lookup: CDR1 LGHNA, CDR2 YNFKEQ. The CDR3 nucleotides are TGTGCCAGCAGCCCAATGACAGGGGAAAGCTCCTACAATGAGCAGTTCTTC. Residues: CASSPMTGESSYNEQFF.

This clone occurred a few times. This chain connects TRBV28 to TRBJ1-1; 10 bases match TRBD1. Germline trimming cut 6 bases from V and 5 bases from J; bases unmatched to any gene: 9. Germline CDR1 and CDR2: MDHEN and SYDVKM. The CDR3 contains 15 residues. In nucleotides, the CDR3 is TGTGCCAGCAGGTCACAGGACAGGGGGGGGACTGAAGCTTTCTTT. Translating it yields CASRSQDRGGTEAFF.

The chain employs TRBV5-1 and TRBJ1-2, with a weak D call TRBD1 (5 bases). Between the trimmed V and J ends, which lost 0 bases and 8 bases, there was a span of 11 bases. CDR1 is SGHRS and CDR2 is YFSETQ in the germline V gene. CDR3 size: 13 residues. The CDR3, as DNA: TGCGCCAGCAGCTTGGCCGGGCAGGGAGGCTACACCTTC. It is translated as CASSLAGQGGYTF.

This clone was observed once. CDR3: CASSPPSQGRYEQYF. CDR3 bases: TGTGCCAGCTCACCACCATCACAGGGACGTTACGAGCAGTACTTC. The chain couples TRBV18 to TRBJ2-7; TRBD1 might be the D (6 bases). V was shortened by 0 bases and J by 4 bases, with 13 bases between the two germline ends. The CDR3 has 15 amino acids. Germline CDR1 and CDR2: KGHSH and LQKENI.

V usage is TRBV28 and J usage is TRBJ1-5; D may be TRBD1 (5 bases). The CDR3 is 15 residues long. Deletions cut 7 bases from V and 0 bases from J, with 13 bases between. Germline V gene sequence: CDR1 MDHEN, CDR2 SYDVKM. CDR3 bases: TGTGCCAGCACCCTCGGGGGTTATAGCAATCAGCCCCAGCATTTT. Its protein product is CASTLGGYSNQPQHF.

Note on this clone: Other nucleotide sequences in the sample specify the same CDR3. This sequence joins TRBV6-5 and TRBJ1-1; maybe TRBD1 (6 bases). CDR3 length equals 13 residues. Germline V gives CDR1 MNHEY, CDR2 SVGAGI. Trimming left V 6 bases short and J 3 bases short, with 11 bases between. The CDR3 sequence is CASSRGGDTEAFF. In DNA, the CDR3 is TGTGCCAGCAGCAGGGGAGGGGACACTGAAGCTTTCTTT.

This clone appeared a few times. The genes are TRBV5-1 and TRBJ2-3, with a weak D call TRBD2 (6 bases). The CDR3 runs to 16 residues. Germline CDR1 and CDR2: SGHRS and YFSETQ. The germline V and J ends were trimmed by 4 bases and 4 bases, with 19 bases remaining between them. The CDR3 nucleotides are TGCGCCAGCAGCCCCCAGAGCCGCCCGGGAGCAGATACGCAGTATTTT. Residues: CASSPQSRPGADTQYF.

This chain joins TRBV11-2 and TRBJ2-5; TRBD1 agrees at 11 bases. CDR3 length: 16 amino acids. Germline trimming cut 5 bases from V and 4 bases from J; bases unmatched to any gene: 9. Germline V lookup: CDR1 SGHAT, CDR2 FQNNGV. The CDR3 spells CASSLGDRGTLETQYF. Written as DNA, the CDR3 is TGTGCCAGCAGCCTAGGGGACAGGGGGACTTTAGAGACCCAGTACTTC.

This chain connects TRBV18 to TRBJ2-5, with D maybe TRBD2 (6 bases). Germline V gives CDR1 KGHSH, CDR2 LQKENI. CDR3 length: 13 amino acids. Trimming cost V 7 bases and J 2 bases, with 11 bases left between them. CDR3 bases: TGTGCCAGCTTTTTGGAGGGACAAGAGACCCAGTACTTC. Translated, it gives CASFLEGQETQYF. The complete variable domain, with remaining parts taken from reference TRBV18 and TRBJ2-5, reads NAGVMQNPRHLVRRRGQEARLRCSPMKGHSHVYWYRQLPEEGLKFMVYLQKENIIDESGMPKERFSAEFPKEGPSILRIQQVVRGDSAAYFCASFLEGQETQYFGPGTRLLVL.

This chain connects TRBV2 to TRBJ1-6; 9 bases are shared with TRBD1. CDR1 and CDR2 from the germline V gene are SNHLY and FYNNEI. This CDR3 has 16 residues. With 5 bases clipped from V and 7 bases from J, the junction kept 9 bases outside the gene matches. In DNA, the CDR3 is TGTGCCAGCAGTTATTTGGACAGGGGAGTAAATTCACCCCTCCACTTT. Translating gives CASSYLDRGVNSPLHF.

The chain has TRBV2 and TRBJ2-6; weak D call: TRBD2 (7 bases). Per the germline V gene, CDR1 is SNHLY and CDR2 is FYNNEI. The CDR3 has 15 amino acids. Deletions cut 6 bases from V and 6 bases from J, with 15 bases between. The chain's CDR3 is CASRNLGGEANVLTF. The CDR3 region has the DNA TGTGCCAGCAGGAACCTAGGGGGGGAGGCCAACGTCCTGACTTTC. The variable domain in full, completed from reference TRBV2 and TRBJ2-6, reads EPEVTQTPSHQVTQMGQEVILRCVPISNHLYFYWYRQILGQKVEFLVSFYNNEISEKSEIFDDQFSVERPDGSNFTLKIRSTKLEDSAMYFCASRNLGGEANVLTFGAGSRLTVL.

The chain joins TRBV3-1 (or the pseudogene TRBV3-2) to TRBJ1-1, with unresolved D. The V gene lost 3 bases and the J gene lost 2 bases, with 13 bases spanning the gap. Germline CDR1 LGHDT, CDR2 YNNKEL (reference sequence). CDR3 length: 15 amino acids. The CDR3 DNA reads as TGTGCCAGCAGCCATTATTACAGAGACAACACTGAAGCTTTCTTT. Translated: CASSHYYRDNTEAFF.

The chain carries TRBV5-1 and TRBJ1-1; 7 bases agree with TRBD1. The CDR3 is made up of 16 amino acids. Trimming at V came to 4 bases and at J to 4 bases, leaving 13 bases not matched to a gene. Germline V CDR1 and CDR2: SGHRS, YFSETQ. Written as DNA, the CDR3 is TGCGCCAGCAGCCATTTCTCCCGGGACAGCTCCACTGAAGCTTTCTTT. As protein: CASSHFSRDSSTEAFF. The full variable domain, rest sourced from reference TRBV5-1 and TRBJ1-1, is KAGVTQTPRYLIKTRGQQVTLSCSPISGHRSVSWYQQTPGQGLQFLFEYFSETQRNKGNFPGRFSGRQFSNSRSEMNVSTLELGDSALYLCASSHFSRDSSTEAFFGQGTRLTVV.

The V and J genes are TRBV28 and TRBJ2-7; tentative D call: TRBD1 (5 bases). The CDR3 sequence is 14 residues long. V was pared by 2 bases and J by 3 bases, with 11 bases between. Germline loops: CDR1 MDHEN, CDR2 SYDVKM. CDR3 in DNA: TGTGCCAGCAGTTTACTGGACACTGGCTACGAGCAGTACTTC. Translating it yields CASSLLDTGYEQYF.

The chain is built from TRBV5-8 and TRBJ2-3; D perhaps matches TRBD1 (5 bases). The V and J ends lost 0 bases and 4 bases respectively, with 12 bases between them. The germline V gene encodes CDR1 SGHTS and CDR2 YDEGEE. The CDR3 length is 15 residues. The CDR3 spells CASSLGWGRADTQYF. CDR3 DNA: TGTGCCAGCAGCTTGGGGTGGGGCAGAGCAGATACGCAGTATTTT.